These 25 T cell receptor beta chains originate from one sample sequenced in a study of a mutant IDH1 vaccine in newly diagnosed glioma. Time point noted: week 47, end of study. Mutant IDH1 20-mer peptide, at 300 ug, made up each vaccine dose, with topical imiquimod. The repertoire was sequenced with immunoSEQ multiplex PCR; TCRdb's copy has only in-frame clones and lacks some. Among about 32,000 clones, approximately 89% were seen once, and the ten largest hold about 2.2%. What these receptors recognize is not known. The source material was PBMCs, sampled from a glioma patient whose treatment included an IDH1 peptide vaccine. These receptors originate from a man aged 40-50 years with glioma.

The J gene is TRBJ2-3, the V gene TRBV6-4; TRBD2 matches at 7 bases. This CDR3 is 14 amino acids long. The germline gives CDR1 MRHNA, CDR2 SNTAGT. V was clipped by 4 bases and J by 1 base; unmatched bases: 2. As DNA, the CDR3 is TGTGCCAGCAGTGCCCGGGGGGGCACAGATACGCAGTATTTT. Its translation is CASSARGGTDTQYF.

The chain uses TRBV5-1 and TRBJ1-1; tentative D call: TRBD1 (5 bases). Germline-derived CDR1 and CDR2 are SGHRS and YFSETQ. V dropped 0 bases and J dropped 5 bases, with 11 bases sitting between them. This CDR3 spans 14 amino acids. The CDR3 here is CASSLEGSGTEAFF. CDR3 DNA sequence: TGCGCCAGCAGCTTGGAGGGGTCGGGTACTGAAGCTTTCTTT.

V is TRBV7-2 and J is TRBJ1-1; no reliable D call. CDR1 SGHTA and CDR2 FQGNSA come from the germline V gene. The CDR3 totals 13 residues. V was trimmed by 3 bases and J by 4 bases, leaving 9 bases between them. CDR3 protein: CASSFRGVTEAFF. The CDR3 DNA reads TGTGCCAGCAGCTTTCGTGGAGTCACTGAAGCTTTCTTT.

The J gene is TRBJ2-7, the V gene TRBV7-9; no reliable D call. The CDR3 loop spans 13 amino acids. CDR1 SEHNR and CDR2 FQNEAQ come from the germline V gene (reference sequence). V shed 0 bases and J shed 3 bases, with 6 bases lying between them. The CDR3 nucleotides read TGTGCCAGCAGCTTAGCTGAGCGCTACGAGCAGTACTTC. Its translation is CASSLAERYEQYF.

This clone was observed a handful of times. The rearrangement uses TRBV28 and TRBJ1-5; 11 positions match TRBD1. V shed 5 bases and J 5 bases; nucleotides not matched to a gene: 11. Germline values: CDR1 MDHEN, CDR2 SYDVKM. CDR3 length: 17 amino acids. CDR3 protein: CASSLNLGQGDHQPQHF. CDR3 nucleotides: TGTGCCAGCAGTCTAAACTTGGGACAGGGGGATCATCAGCCCCAGCATTTT.

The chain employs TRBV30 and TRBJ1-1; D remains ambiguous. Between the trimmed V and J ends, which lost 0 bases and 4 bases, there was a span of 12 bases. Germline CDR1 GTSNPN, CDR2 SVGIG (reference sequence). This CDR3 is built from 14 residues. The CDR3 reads CAWSVDHLGTEAFF. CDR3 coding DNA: TGTGCCTGGAGTGTGGACCACTTAGGCACTGAAGCTTTCTTT.

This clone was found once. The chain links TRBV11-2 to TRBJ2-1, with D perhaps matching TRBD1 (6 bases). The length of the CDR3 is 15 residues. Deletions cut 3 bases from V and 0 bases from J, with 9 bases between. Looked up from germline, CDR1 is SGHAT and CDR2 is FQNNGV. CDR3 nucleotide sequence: TGTGCCAGCAGCTTGGACAGATCCTCCTACAATGAGCAGTTCTTC. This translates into CASSLDRSSYNEQFF.

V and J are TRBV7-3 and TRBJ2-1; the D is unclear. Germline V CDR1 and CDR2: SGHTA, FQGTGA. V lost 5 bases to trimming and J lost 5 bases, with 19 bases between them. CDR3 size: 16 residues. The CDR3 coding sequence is TGTGCCAGCAGCCCCTCCGCAGGATCCCAAAACAATGAGCAGTTCTTC. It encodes CASSPSAGSQNNEQFF.

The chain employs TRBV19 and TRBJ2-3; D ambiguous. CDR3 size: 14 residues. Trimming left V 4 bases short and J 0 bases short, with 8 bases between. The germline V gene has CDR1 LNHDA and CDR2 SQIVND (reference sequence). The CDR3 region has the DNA TGTGCCAGTAGTAGGATGGGTAGCACAGATACGCAGTATTTT. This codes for CASSRMGSTDTQYF.

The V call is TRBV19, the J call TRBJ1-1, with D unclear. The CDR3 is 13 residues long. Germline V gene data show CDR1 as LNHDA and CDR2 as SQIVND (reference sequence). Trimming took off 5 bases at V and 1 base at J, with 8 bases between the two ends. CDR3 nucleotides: TGTGCCAGTAGTTTGGGGAGGAACACTGAAGCTTTCTTT. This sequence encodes CASSLGRNTEAFF. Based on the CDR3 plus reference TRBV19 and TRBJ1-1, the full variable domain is DGGITQSPKYLFRKEGQNVTLSCEQNLNHDAMYWYRQDPGQGLRLIYYSQIVNDFQKGDIAEGYSVSREKKESFPLTVTSAQKNPTAFYLCASSLGRNTEAFFGQGTRLTVV.

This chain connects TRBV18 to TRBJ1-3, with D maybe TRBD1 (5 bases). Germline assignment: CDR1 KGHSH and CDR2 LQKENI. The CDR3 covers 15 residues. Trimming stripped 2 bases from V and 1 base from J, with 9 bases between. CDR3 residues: CASSPGAESGNTIYF. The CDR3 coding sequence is TGTGCCAGCTCACCAGGGGCCGAATCTGGAAACACCATATATTTT.

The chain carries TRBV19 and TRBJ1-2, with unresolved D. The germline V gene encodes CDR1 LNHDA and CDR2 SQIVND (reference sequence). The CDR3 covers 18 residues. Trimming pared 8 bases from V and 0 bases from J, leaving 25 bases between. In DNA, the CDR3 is TGTGCCAGTTCCAGACTAGGCTGGAGAACAGCTACTAACTATGGCTACACCTTC. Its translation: CASSRLGWRTATNYGYTF. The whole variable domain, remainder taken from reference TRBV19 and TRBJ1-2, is DGGITQSPKYLFRKEGQNVTLSCEQNLNHDAMYWYRQDPGQGLRLIYYSQIVNDFQKGDIAEGYSVSREKKESFPLTVTSAQKNPTAFYLCASSRLGWRTATNYGYTFGSGTRLTVV.

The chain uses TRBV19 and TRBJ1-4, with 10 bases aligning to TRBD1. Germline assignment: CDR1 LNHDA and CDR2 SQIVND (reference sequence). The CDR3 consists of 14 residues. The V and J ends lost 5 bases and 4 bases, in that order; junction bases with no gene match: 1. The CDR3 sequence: CASSRTGGNEKLFF. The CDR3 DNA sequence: TGTGCCAGTAGTCGGACAGGGGGTAATGAAAAACTGTTTTTT.

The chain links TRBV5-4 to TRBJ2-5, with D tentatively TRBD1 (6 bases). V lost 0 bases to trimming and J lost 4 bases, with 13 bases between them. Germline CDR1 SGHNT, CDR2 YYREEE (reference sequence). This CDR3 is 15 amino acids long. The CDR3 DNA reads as TGTGCCAGCAGCTTGGGACAGGAAAGGGGAGAGACCCAGTACTTC. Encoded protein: CASSLGQERGETQYF.

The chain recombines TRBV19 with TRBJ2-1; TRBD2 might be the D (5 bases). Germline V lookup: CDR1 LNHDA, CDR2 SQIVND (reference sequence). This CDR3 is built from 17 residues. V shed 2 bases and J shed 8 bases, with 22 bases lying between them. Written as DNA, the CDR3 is TGTGCCAGTAGTATAAGTATAAGTGCCTTGCCGAGGGATGAGCAGTTCTTC. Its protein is CASSISISALPRDEQFF.

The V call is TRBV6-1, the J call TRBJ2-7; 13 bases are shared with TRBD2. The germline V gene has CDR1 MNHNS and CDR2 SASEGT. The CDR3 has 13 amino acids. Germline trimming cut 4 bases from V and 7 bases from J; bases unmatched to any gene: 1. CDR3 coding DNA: TGTGCCAGCAGTGCGACTAGCGGGGGGGAGCAGTACGTC. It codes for CASSATSGGEQYV.

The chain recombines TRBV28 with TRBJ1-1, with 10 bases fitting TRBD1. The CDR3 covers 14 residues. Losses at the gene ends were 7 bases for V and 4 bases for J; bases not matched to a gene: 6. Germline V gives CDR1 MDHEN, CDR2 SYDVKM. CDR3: CASTPWTGGTEAFF. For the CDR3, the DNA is TGTGCCAGCACTCCCTGGACAGGGGGCACTGAAGCTTTCTTT.

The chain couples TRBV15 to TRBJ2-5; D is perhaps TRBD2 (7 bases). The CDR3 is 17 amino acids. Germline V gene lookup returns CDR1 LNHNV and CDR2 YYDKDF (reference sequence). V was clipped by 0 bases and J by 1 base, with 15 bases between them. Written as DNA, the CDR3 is TGTGCCACCAGCAGAGATCCAGGCGGGGGCCTCCAAGAGACCCAGTACTTC. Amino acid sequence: CATSRDPGGGLQETQYF.

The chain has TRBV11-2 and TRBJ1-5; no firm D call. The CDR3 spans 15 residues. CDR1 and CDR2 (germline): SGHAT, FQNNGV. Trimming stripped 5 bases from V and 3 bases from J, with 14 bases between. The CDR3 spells CASSLGRSLNQPQHF. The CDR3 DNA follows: TGTGCCAGCAGCCTCGGCCGTTCGCTCAATCAGCCCCAGCATTTT.

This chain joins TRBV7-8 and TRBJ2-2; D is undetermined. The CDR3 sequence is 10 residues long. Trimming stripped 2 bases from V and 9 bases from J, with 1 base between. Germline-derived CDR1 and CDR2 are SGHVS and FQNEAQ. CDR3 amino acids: CASSLRELFF. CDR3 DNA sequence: TGTGCCAGCAGCTTAAGGGAGCTGTTTTTT.

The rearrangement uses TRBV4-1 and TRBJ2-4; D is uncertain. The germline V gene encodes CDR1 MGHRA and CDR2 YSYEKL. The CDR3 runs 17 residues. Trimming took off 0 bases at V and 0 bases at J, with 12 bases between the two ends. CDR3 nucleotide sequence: TGCGCCAGCAGCCAAGAGGGAACAGTACTAGCCAAAAACATTCAGTACTTC. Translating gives CASSQEGTVLAKNIQYF.

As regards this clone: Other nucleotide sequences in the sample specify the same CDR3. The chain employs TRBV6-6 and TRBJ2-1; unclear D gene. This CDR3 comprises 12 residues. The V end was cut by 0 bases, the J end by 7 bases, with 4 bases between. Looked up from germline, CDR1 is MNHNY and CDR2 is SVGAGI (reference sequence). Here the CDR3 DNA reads TGTGCCAGCAGTTACTCGTTAAATGAGCAGTTCTTC. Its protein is CASSYSLNEQFF.

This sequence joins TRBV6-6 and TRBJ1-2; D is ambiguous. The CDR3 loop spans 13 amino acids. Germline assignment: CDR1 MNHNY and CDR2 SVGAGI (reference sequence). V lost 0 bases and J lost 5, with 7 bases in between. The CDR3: CASSYSPAYGYTF. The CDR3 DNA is TGTGCCAGCAGTTACTCCCCGGCGTATGGCTACACCTTC.

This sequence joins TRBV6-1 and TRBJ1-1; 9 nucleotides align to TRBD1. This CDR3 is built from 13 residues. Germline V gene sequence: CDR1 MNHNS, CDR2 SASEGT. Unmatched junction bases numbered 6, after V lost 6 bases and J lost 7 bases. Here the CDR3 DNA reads TGTGCCAGCAGAAGGACAGGGGAGAGTGAAGCTTTCTTT. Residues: CASRRTGESEAFF.

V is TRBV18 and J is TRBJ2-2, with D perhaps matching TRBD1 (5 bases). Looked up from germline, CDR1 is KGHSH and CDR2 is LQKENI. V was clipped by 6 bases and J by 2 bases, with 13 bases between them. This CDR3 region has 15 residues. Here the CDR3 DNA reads TGTGCCAGCTCGACGCAACAGGTCAACACCGGGGAGCTGTTTTTT. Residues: CASSTQQVNTGELFF.